Each of the 27 T cell receptor beta chains below was sequenced from the same sample in a study of T cell repertoires in cytomegalovirus infection. TCRdb fed the reads into MiXCR, producing one record per CDR3 protein. The sample shows 300,000 to 450,000 distinct CDR3 sequences, roughly 20% of them seen only once. The specimen sequenced was PBMCs. The receptors here all came from a human donor in good health (CMV status not recorded). Some clones in this sample may be carry-over from other donors' samples.

The chain has TRBV6-2 or TRBV6-3 and TRBJ2-3; tentative D call: TRBD2 (6 bases). CDR1 and CDR2 from the germline V gene are MNHEY and SVGEGT. V dropped 5 bases and J dropped 3 bases, with 18 bases sitting between them. This CDR3 is 16 amino acids long. As DNA, the CDR3 is TGTGCCAGCAGTGACCGACACTCGGGAGTAACAGATACGCAGTATTTT. Translation: CASSDRHSGVTDTQYF.

The V gene is TRBV12-3 or TRBV12-4, the J gene TRBJ2-2; D remains unclear. With 3 bases removed from V and 2 bases from J, the gap between germline ends came to 7 bases. The CDR3 length is 14 residues. The DNA for the CDR3 is TGTGCCAGCAGTTTGCGCGGTAACACCGGGGAGCTGTTTTTT. It codes for CASSLRGNTGELFF.

This chain joins TRBV20-1 and TRBJ2-1, with D tentatively TRBD1 (6 bases). Germline V lookup: CDR1 DFQATT, CDR2 SNEGSKA (reference sequence). This CDR3 has 14 residues. Trimming took 5 bases from V and 4 from J, leaving 15 bases between them. The CDR3, as DNA: TGCAGTGCTGATCCGGGACACCAATACAATGAGCAGTTCTTC. Protein: CSADPGHQYNEQFF.

This sequence joins TRBV6-1 and TRBJ2-5; TRBD1 might be the D (6 bases). The CDR3 has 13 residues. V was cut by 6 bases and J by 4 bases, with 12 bases left in between. CDR1 MNHNS and CDR2 SASEGT come from the germline V gene. CDR3 sequence (DNA): TGTGCCAGCAGGCGTCGAGGGGGAGAGACCCAGTACTTC. Its translation: CASRRRGGETQYF.

In this sample, this clonotype turned up many times. The V gene is TRBV7-2, the J gene TRBJ2-3; D gene unclear. Germline loops: CDR1 SGHTA, CDR2 FQGNSA. Trimming removed 1 base at V and 6 bases at J, with 5 bases between. The CDR3 has 12 residues. The CDR3 region is CASSLEVDTQYF. The CDR3 region has the DNA TGTGCCAGCAGCTTAGAAGTTGATACGCAGTATTTT.

This clonotype has at least ten counts. The chain combines TRBV7-2 with TRBJ2-3; either TRBD1 or TRBD2 may fit D (5 bases each). The V end was cut by 5 bases, the J end by 0 bases, with 12 bases between. The CDR3 contains 15 residues. Germline V CDR1 and CDR2: SGHTA, FQGNSA. The CDR3 loop reads CASSRGAESTDTQYF. CDR3 nucleotide sequence: TGTGCCAGCAGCCGAGGGGCGGAGAGCACAGATACGCAGTATTTT.

The J gene is TRBJ1-2, the V gene TRBV7-9; D gene unclear. The V end lost 1 base, the J end lost 8 bases, and 8 bases lay between the germline ends. This CDR3 is built from 12 residues. Germline CDR1 SEHNR, CDR2 FQNEAQ (reference sequence). This CDR3 reads CASSLVMVGYTF. CDR3 coding DNA: TGTGCCAGCAGCTTAGTGATGGTCGGCTACACCTTC. The full variable domain, its missing parts supplied by reference TRBV7-9 and TRBJ1-2, is DTGVSQNPRHKITKRGQNVTFRCDPISEHNRLYWYRQTLGQGPEFLTYFQNEAQLEKSRLLSDRFSAERPKGSFSTLEIQRTEQGDSAMYLCASSLVMVGYTFGSGTRLTVV.

This clonotype was recorded many times. CDR3 coding DNA: TGTGCCAGCAGTCATACGACCGGGGAGCTGTTTTTT. It yields the protein CASSHTTGELFF. The J gene is TRBJ2-2, the V gene TRBV6-1; D is unclear. From germline, CDR1 is MNHNS and CDR2 SASEGT. The CDR3 contains 12 residues. V lost 5 bases and J lost 5, with 6 bases in between.

The chain couples TRBV19 to TRBJ2-7; a weak D match, TRBD2 (5 bases). CDR3 length equals 12 residues. From germline, CDR1 is LNHDA and CDR2 SQIVND (reference sequence). The germline V and J ends were trimmed by 6 bases and 7 bases, with 13 bases remaining between them. The CDR3 DNA sequence: TGTGCCAGTAGCACCCGGTCGGGAGAGCAGTACTTC. Translated, it gives CASSTRSGEQYF.

Note on this clonotype: With a much larger clone just one base away, this may be a read error. The chain carries TRBV11-2 and TRBJ2-3; D ambiguous. Germline CDR1 SGHAT, CDR2 FQNNGV. The CDR3 spans 13 residues. CDR3 coding DNA: TGTGCCAGCAGATTAGCCCCCACAGATACGCAGTATTTT. It codes for CASRLAPTDTQYF.

This clonotype was counted a few times. This chain connects TRBV12-3 or TRBV12-4 to TRBJ2-2, with unresolved D. The CDR3 is made up of 13 amino acids. The germline V and J ends were trimmed by 6 bases and 3 bases, with 8 bases remaining between them. The CDR3 nucleotides read TGTGCCAGCAGCCTGAAATACACCGGGGAGCTGTTTTTT. This encodes CASSLKYTGELFF.

V is TRBV24-1 and J is TRBJ2-1; D might be TRBD2 (7 bases). Trimming removed 4 bases from V and 10 bases from J, with 13 bases in between. This CDR3 has 13 residues. Germline CDR1 and CDR2: KGHDR and SFDVKD. The CDR3 spells CATSDPGGFEQFF. The CDR3 DNA sequence: TGTGCCACCAGTGACCCGGGGGGCTTCGAGCAGTTCTTC.

Points on this clonotype: This clone may be a read error of a much larger clone one base away. The chain carries TRBV7-2 and TRBJ1-1; D might be TRBD1 (5 bases). This CDR3 comprises 13 residues. Germline CDR1 and CDR2: SGHTA and FQGNSA. V was pared by 2 bases and J by 3 bases, with 7 bases between. The CDR3 here is CASSLRQHTEAFF. In nucleotides, the CDR3 is TGTGCCAGCAGCTTAAGACAGCACACTGAAGCTTTCTTT. Drawing the rest from reference TRBV7-2 and TRBJ1-1, the complete variable domain is GAGVSQSPSNKVTEKGKDVELRCDPISGHTALYWYRQSLGQGLEFLIYFQGNSAPDKSGLPSDRFSAERTGGSVSTLTIQRTQQEDSAVYLCASSLRQHTEAFFGQGTRLTVV.

This clonotype occurred many times. V gene TRBV7-7 combines with J gene TRBJ2-2; D might be TRBD2 (5 bases). Germline CDR1 and CDR2: SSHAT and FNYEAQ (reference sequence). The ends were cut back, 4 bases at V and 1 base at J, with 10 bases in the middle. This CDR3 region has 15 residues. This CDR3 reads CASSYDRGNTGELFF. The CDR3 DNA is TGTGCCAGCAGCTACGACCGGGGGAACACCGGGGAGCTGTTTTTT. Based on the CDR3 plus reference TRBV7-7 and TRBJ2-2, the full variable domain is GAGVSQSPRYKVTKRGQDVTLRCDPISSHATLYWYQQALGQGPEFLTYFNYEAQPDKSGLPSDRFSAERPEGSISTLTIQRTEQRDSAMYRCASSYDRGNTGELFFGEGSRLTVL.

In its sample, this clonotype was seen a few times. The V call is TRBV5-5, the J call TRBJ1-1; D not certain. The germline V gene has CDR1 SGHKS and CDR2 YYEKEE (reference sequence). The CDR3 contains 14 residues. With 4 bases removed from V and 1 base from J, the gap between germline ends came to 11 bases. This chain's CDR3 is CASSTLFKNTEAFF. Written as DNA, the CDR3 is TGTGCCAGCAGCACCCTATTCAAGAACACTGAAGCTTTCTTT.

In this sample, this clonotype turned up many times. This chain links TRBV7-2 with TRBJ1-6; no definite D call. This CDR3 contains 16 residues. The V gene's germline CDR1 is SGHTA and CDR2 FQGNSA. V was trimmed by 2 bases and J by 2 bases, leaving 10 bases between them. CDR3 bases: TGTGCCAGCAGCTTATACGTGACAACCTATAATTCACCCCTCCACTTT. It specifies CASSLYVTTYNSPLHF.

The chain recombines TRBV24-1 with TRBJ2-3; D is undetermined. The CDR3 extends over 14 amino acids. Trimming pared 6 bases from V and 3 bases from J, leaving 12 bases between. Germline CDR1 and CDR2: KGHDR and SFDVKD. CDR3 in amino acids: CATSSPASTDTQYF. The CDR3 DNA reads TGTGCCACCAGTTCCCCCGCGTCGACAGATACGCAGTATTTT.

This clonotype was recorded many times. J is TRBJ2-5 and V is TRBV5-5; D ambiguous. V was trimmed by 4 bases and J by 1 base, leaving 14 bases between them. In germline, CDR1 is SGHKS, CDR2 YYEKEE (reference sequence). This CDR3 spans 15 amino acids. The chain's CDR3 is CASSPTTASQETQYF. For the CDR3, the DNA is TGTGCCAGCAGCCCCACGACTGCCTCCCAAGAGACCCAGTACTTC.

This clonotype was counted at least ten times. The chain employs TRBV11-2 and TRBJ2-7, with a tentative D call TRBD2 (7 bases). Trimming removed 0 bases from V and 0 bases from J, with 21 bases in between. Germline V gene sequence: CDR1 SGHAT, CDR2 FQNNGV. The CDR3 covers 19 residues. CDR3 in DNA: TGTGCCAGCAGCTTAGATCTAGGGGGGGGCTTCGGGAGCTCCTACGAGCAGTACTTC. As protein: CASSLDLGGGFGSSYEQYF.

The chain employs TRBV3-1 and TRBJ1-2, with a possible D match to TRBD1 (5 bases). The V end was cut by 7 bases, the J end by 3 bases, with 18 bases between. CDR1 is LGHDT and CDR2 is YNNKEL in the germline V gene (reference sequence). The CDR3 has 15 residues. Here the CDR3 DNA reads TGTGCCAGCACCCACGACGGGGCGCGTCACTATGGCTACACCTTC. Protein: CASTHDGARHYGYTF.

This clonotype was counted only a few times. The chain is built from TRBV10-3 and TRBJ2-5; TRBD2 agrees at 8 bases. Germline V gene sequence: CDR1 ENHRY, CDR2 SYGVKD. V lost 8 bases to trimming and J lost 5 bases; unmatched junction nucleotides: 10. The CDR3 covers 14 residues. CDR3 sequence: CAIRRGGPEETQYF. The CDR3 region has the DNA TGTGCCATCCGCCGGGGGGGCCCAGAGGAGACCCAGTACTTC.

The rearrangement links TRBV29-1 to TRBJ2-3, with TRBD2 identical over 13 bases. Germline CDR1 is SQVTM and CDR2 is ANQGSEA. Trimming cost V 4 bases and J 4 bases; bases outside gene matches: 5. This CDR3 has 15 amino acids. CDR3 loop: CSVARTSGSADTQYF. CDR3 nucleotide sequence: TGCAGCGTTGCCCGGACTAGCGGGAGCGCAGATACGCAGTATTTT.

This chain uses TRBV2 with TRBJ2-6; D might be TRBD1 or TRBD2, each matching 5 bases. There are 15 residues in the CDR3. The germline V and J ends were trimmed by 6 bases and 0 bases, with 9 bases remaining between them. Germline CDR1 reads SNHLY; CDR2 reads FYNNEI. CDR3 DNA sequence: TGTGCCAGCAGGGACGGGGCCTCTGGGGCCAACGTCCTGACTTTC. It specifies CASRDGASGANVLTF. Together with reference TRBV2 and TRBJ2-6, the CDR3 gives the full variable domain: EPEVTQTPSHQVTQMGQEVILRCVPISNHLYFYWYRQILGQKVEFLVSFYNNEISEKSEIFDDQFSVERPDGSNFTLKIRSTKLEDSAMYFCASRDGASGANVLTFGAGSRLTVL.

The chain carries TRBV2 and TRBJ2-2; D is uncertain. The germline V and J ends were trimmed by 11 bases and 6 bases, with 10 bases remaining between them. From germline, CDR1 is SNHLY and CDR2 FYNNEI. The CDR3 loop spans 11 amino acids. In DNA, the CDR3 is TGTGCCGGACGGCAGGCCGGGGAGCTGTTTTTT. This gives the protein CAGRQAGELFF.

There are many counts of this clonotype. The rearrangement links TRBV7-9 to TRBJ1-6, with D possibly matching TRBD1 (6 bases). V lost 5 bases and J 6 bases, leaving 17 bases between the germline ends. Looked up from germline, CDR1 is SEHNR and CDR2 is FQNEAQ (reference sequence). This CDR3 has 16 amino acids. The CDR3 DNA sequence: TGTGCCAGCAGCAAACACCTTGGGACAAGTAATTCACCCCTCCACTTT. Translated, it gives CASSKHLGTSNSPLHF.

The chain carries TRBV7-2 and TRBJ2-5; TRBD2 agrees at 10 bases. The CDR3 runs to 16 residues. Looked up from germline, CDR1 is SGHTA and CDR2 is FQGNSA. Trimming took 2 bases from V and 7 from J; bases not matched to a gene: 10. CDR3 DNA sequence: TGTGCCAGCAGCTTAACACCCAGCGGGGGGGCCGCGACCCAGTACTTC. It encodes CASSLTPSGGAATQYF.

This clonotype occurred a few times. This chain connects TRBV29-1 to TRBJ2-3; TRBD2 agrees at 7 bases. The germline V gene has CDR1 SQVTM and CDR2 ANQGSEA. Trimming removed 3 bases from V and 3 bases from J; junction bases left unmatched: 9. This CDR3 has 15 residues. CDR3 sequence: CSVDPRAGETDTQYF. The DNA of the CDR3 is TGCAGCGTTGACCCCCGGGCGGGGGAGACAGATACGCAGTATTTT.